This T cell receptor (beta chain) was observed in a study of cytotoxic CD8 clonotypes in ibrutinib-treated CLL. For the study at large: Included were about a dozen relapsed/refractory and about 14 treatment-naive patients, of whom approximately 18 were IGHV unmutated. Findings of the study overall: Against age-matched healthy donors, baseline clonality ran higher and tracked circulating CD8+ T-cell counts.

TCRdb's table, derived via immunoSEQ multiplex PCR, lists solely in-frame clones and lacks some. The data hold some 350,000 clones, with about 61% observed a single time. In the case of this clone: What it binds is unknown.

Trimming cost V 0 bases and J 4 bases, with 14 bases left between them. CDR3 length: 15 amino acids. Per germline, CDR1 SQVTM and CDR2 ANQGSEA. This sequence originates from a human donor with chronic lymphocytic leukemia. The chain uses TRBV29-1 and TRBJ2-3; D is possibly TRBD2 (6 bases). The source was PBMCs, collected after 36 months of ibrutinib treatment. The CDR3 sequence is CSVEDSGVVPDTQYF. DNA for the CDR3: TGCAGCGTTGAAGATTCGGGGGTGGTCCCAGATACGCAGTATTTT.